These 25 T cell receptor beta chains came from one sample sequenced in a study of vaccination effects on CD4 cells after COVID-19. TCRdb keeps only in-frame clones here, not all; method: immunoSEQ multiplex PCR. The repertoire holds 25,000 or so clones, 60% to 75% seen once, with roughly an eighth in the top ten. Their antigens remain unidentified. ViraFEST expansion of antigen-specific CD4+ T cells with viral peptide pools preceded sequencing. Between days 10 and 11 of culture, CD4+ T cells were separated out. Recipients of the vaccine had no prior SARS-CoV-2 infection and negative nucleocapsid antibodies. This material consisted of CD4+ T cells from PBMCs cultured with HCoV-OC43 spike peptides, taken before COVID-19 vaccination. Subset denoted: HCoV-OC43 spike overlapping peptide pool stimulation. Source of these receptors: a human donor who received a COVID-19 vaccine.

This clone turned up a few times. This chain joins TRBV7-9 and TRBJ2-1; D ambiguous. The V gene's germline CDR1 is SEHNR and CDR2 FQNEAQ (reference sequence). The CDR3 spans 13 residues. Trimming took off 1 base at V and 10 bases at J, with 11 bases between the two ends. The CDR3 nucleotides are TGTGCCAGCAGCTTAGTTCTAGATGGGGAGCAGTTCTTC. Translation: CASSLVLDGEQFF.

This chain joins TRBV11-2 and TRBJ2-7; possible D gene TRBD2, 5 bases. The CDR3 has 12 residues. Germline CDR1 is SGHAT and CDR2 is FQNNGV. Deletions cut 4 bases from V and 7 bases from J, with 11 bases between. Written as DNA, the CDR3 is TGTGCCAGCAGCTCTAGCCGCAGGGAGCAGTACTTC. Residues: CASSSSRREQYF.

This clone showed up just once. CDR3 in amino acids: CASSLRGSGANEKLFF. CDR3 DNA sequence: TGTGCCAGCAGCCTTAGGGGGTCAGGGGCTAATGAAAAACTGTTTTTT. The V call is TRBV3-1 (or the pseudogene TRBV3-2), the J call TRBJ1-4; possible D gene TRBD1, 6 bases. Germline V lookup: CDR1 LGHDT, CDR2 YNNKEL (reference sequence). The CDR3 is 16 residues long. V shed 4 bases and J shed 3 bases, with 15 bases lying between them.

The chain recombines TRBV27 with TRBJ2-1; D is possibly TRBD1 or TRBD2 (5 bases each). Germline CDR1 MNHEY, CDR2 SMNVEV (reference sequence). This CDR3 has 15 amino acids. Trimming left V 2 bases short and J 5 bases short, with 13 bases between. In DNA, the CDR3 is TGTGCCAGCAGTTTAAGCCAGGGACGCAACAATGAGCAGTTCTTC. Encoded protein: CASSLSQGRNNEQFF.

In this sample, this clone is medium-sized. The chain combines TRBV7-6 with TRBJ2-3; the D gene is possibly TRBD2 (6 bases). CDR3 length: 15 amino acids. Trimming took off 0 bases at V and 4 bases at J, with 11 bases between the two ends. Germline-derived CDR1 and CDR2 are SGHVS and FNYEAQ. The CDR3 here is CASSLALASADTQYF. The CDR3 DNA reads TGTGCCAGCAGCTTAGCCCTAGCGTCGGCAGATACGCAGTATTTT.

V gene TRBV6-5 combines with J gene TRBJ2-7, with 8 bases fitting TRBD2. This CDR3 has 15 residues. CDR1 and CDR2 (germline): MNHEY, SVGAGI. V lost 6 bases and J lost 6; bases outside the gene matches: 13. The CDR3 loop reads CASRGTGTSSFEQYF. Written as DNA, the CDR3 is TGTGCCAGCAGGGGAACCGGGACTAGTTCGTTCGAGCAGTACTTC.

The genes are TRBV7-9 and TRBJ2-5, with TRBD1 matching over 11 bases. Germline CDR1 reads SEHNR; CDR2 reads FQNEAQ (reference sequence). With V trimmed by 2 bases and J by 4 bases, 6 bases remained unmatched. This CDR3 contains 16 residues. In DNA, the CDR3 is TGTGCCAGCAGCTTAACACAGGGACAGGGGGGAGAGACCCAGTACTTC. This sequence encodes CASSLTQGQGGETQYF.

This rearrangement joins TRBV30 to TRBJ1-1; D gene unclear. This CDR3 has 14 residues. In germline, CDR1 is GTSNPN, CDR2 SVGIG (reference sequence). Between the trimmed V and J ends, which lost 2 bases and 4 bases, there was a span of 14 bases. The CDR3 DNA is TGTGCCTGGAGTATGACACCCTCTCGCACTGAAGCTTTCTTT. Its translation is CAWSMTPSRTEAFF.

CDR3 amino acids: CASSLSLAIETQYF. The CDR3 nucleotides read TGTGCCAGCAGCTTATCTCTAGCGATAGAGACCCAGTACTTC. The chain carries TRBV7-9 and TRBJ2-5, with D tentatively TRBD2 (6 bases). The CDR3 has 14 amino acids. V gave up 2 bases and J gave up 4 bases, with 11 bases separating them. Germline lookup yields CDR1 SEHNR and CDR2 FQNEAQ (reference sequence). Based on the CDR3 plus reference TRBV7-9 and TRBJ2-5, the full variable domain is DTGVSQNPRHKITKRGQNVTFRCDPISEHNRLYWYRQTLGQGPEFLTYFQNEAQLEKSRLLSDRFSAERPKGSFSTLEIQRTEQGDSAMYLCASSLSLAIETQYFGPGTRLLVL.

The chain has TRBV7-6 and TRBJ2-4; 7 positions match TRBD1. The length of the CDR3 is 15 residues. Germline CDR1 reads SGHVS; CDR2 reads FNYEAQ. Germline trimming cut 5 bases from V and 9 bases from J; bases unmatched to any gene: 13. This CDR3 reads CASSNEVTGQGIQYF. CDR3 DNA: TGTGCCAGCAGCAATGAAGTGACAGGGCAAGGCATTCAGTACTTC.

This CDR3 reads CASSLQGKTYEQYF. The CDR3 nucleotides are TGTGCCAGCAGCTTGCAAGGGAAAACCTACGAGCAGTACTTC. The chain employs TRBV5-4 and TRBJ2-7; the D is unclear. This CDR3 is 14 amino acids long. CDR1 is SGHNT and CDR2 is YYREEE in the germline V gene (reference sequence). Trimming removed 1 base from V and 2 bases from J, with 10 bases in between. Supplemented by reference TRBV5-4 and TRBJ2-7, the full variable domain reads ETGVTQSPTHLIKTRGQQVTLRCSSQSGHNTVSWYQQALGQGPQFIFQYYREEENGRGNFPPRFSGLQFPNYSSELNVNALELDDSALYLCASSLQGKTYEQYFGPGTRLTVT.

This chain connects TRBV18 to TRBJ2-7; 11 nucleotides align to TRBD2. Per the germline V gene, CDR1 is KGHSH and CDR2 is LQKENI. The V gene end was trimmed by 3 bases and the J gene end by 6 bases; junction bases not matched to a gene: 10. The CDR3 runs 16 residues. The CDR3 DNA reads TGTGCCAGCTCACCGTTAGCGGGGGGGCCCGATTCCGAGCAGTACTTC. Translation: CASSPLAGGPDSEQYF.

This sequence joins TRBV3-1 (or the pseudogene TRBV3-2) and TRBJ2-5; tentatively, D is TRBD2 (6 bases). The V gene lost 1 base and the J gene lost 2 bases, with 11 bases spanning the gap. Germline loops: CDR1 LGHDT, CDR2 YNNKEL (reference sequence). This CDR3 is 15 amino acids long. The CDR3 DNA sequence: TGTGCCAGCAGCCAAGGGGTCGGGGGTCAAGAGACCCAGTACTTC. Encoded protein: CASSQGVGGQETQYF.

This clone turned up a few times. CDR3 nucleotides: TGCGCCAGCAGCTTGCATCCCCTGACTAGCGGGAGATCTAATGAGCAGTTCTTC. This translates into CASSLHPLTSGRSNEQFF. The V call is TRBV5-1, the J call TRBJ2-1, with TRBD2 matching over 12 bases. V was clipped by 1 base and J by 7 bases; unmatched bases: 12. The germline gives CDR1 SGHRS, CDR2 YFSETQ. The CDR3 sequence is 18 residues long.

CDR3 loop: CASRIVGYGYTF. The CDR3 DNA is TGTGCCAGCCGAATCGTGGGCTATGGCTACACCTTC. The chain links TRBV19 to TRBJ1-2; no definite D call. The V gene lost 9 bases and the J gene lost 4 bases, with 12 bases spanning the gap. CDR1 and CDR2 (germline): LNHDA, SQIVND (reference sequence). The CDR3 extends over 12 amino acids.

The gene calls are TRBV9 and TRBJ1-6, with D possibly TRBD1 on 5 matching bases. The CDR3 has 14 residues. CDR1 and CDR2 from the germline V gene are SGDLS and YYNGEE. V was cut by 4 bases and J by 10 bases, with 15 bases left in between. The CDR3 coding sequence is TGTGCCAGCAGCCTCGGAGACAGTACCTCACCCCTCCACTTT. Encoded protein: CASSLGDSTSPLHF.

Worth noting for this clone: In the same sample, other DNA sequences code for this CDR3. The chain has TRBV14 and TRBJ2-1; no firm D call. The CDR3 is 17 residues long. The V gene lost 1 base and the J gene lost 0 bases, with 13 bases spanning the gap. Per germline, CDR1 SGHDN and CDR2 FVKESK. The CDR3 DNA follows: TGTGCCAGCAGCCAAGCTAGTCTCCGATCCTCCTACAATGAGCAGTTCTTC. Protein: CASSQASLRSSYNEQFF.

The chain is built from TRBV9 and TRBJ2-2; D is perhaps TRBD2 (5 bases). V was shortened by 0 bases and J by 4 bases, with 10 bases between the two germline ends. The CDR3 contains 15 residues. Germline loops: CDR1 SGDLS, CDR2 YYNGEE. CDR3 DNA sequence: TGTGCCAGCAGCGTAGGAAGGGCGGGCACCGGGGAGCTGTTTTTT. Translation gives CASSVGRAGTGELFF.

The gene calls are TRBV15 and TRBJ1-3, with D possibly TRBD1 on 6 matching bases. This CDR3 has 16 residues. Germline CDR1 is LNHNV and CDR2 is YYDKDF (reference sequence). V was shortened by 0 bases and J by 2 bases, with 11 bases between the two germline ends. CDR3 sequence reads: CATSRDRGGTGNTIYF. The DNA of the CDR3 is TGTGCCACCAGCAGAGATCGAGGGGGAACTGGAAACACCATATATTTT. Filled out from reference TRBV15 and TRBJ1-3, the complete variable domain reads DAMVIQNPRYQVTQFGKPVTLSCSQTLNHNVMYWYQQKSSQAPKLLFHYYDKDFNNEADTPDNFQSRRPNTSFCFLDIRSPGLGDTAMYLCATSRDRGGTGNTIYFGEGSWLTVV.

This clone was counted only a few times. V usage is TRBV9 and J usage is TRBJ2-2; D tentatively fits TRBD1 or TRBD2 (6 bases each). Per the germline V gene, CDR1 is SGDLS and CDR2 is YYNGEE. This CDR3 is 18 amino acids long. V gave up 0 bases and J gave up 4 bases, with 19 bases separating them. CDR3: CASSVESTGRLGTGELFF. In DNA form, the CDR3 reads TGTGCCAGCAGCGTAGAATCTACAGGGAGGTTGGGCACCGGGGAGCTGTTTTTT. Full variable domain (remainder filled in from reference TRBV9 and TRBJ2-2): DSGVTQTPKHLITATGQRVTLRCSPRSGDLSVYWYQQSLDQGLQFLIQYYNGEERAKGNILERFSAQQFPDLHSELNLSSLELGDSALYFCASSVESTGRLGTGELFFGEGSRLTVL.

The chain carries TRBV29-1 and TRBJ2-5; 7 positions agree with TRBD2. V shed 3 bases and J 4 bases; nucleotides not matched to a gene: 8. Germline assignment: CDR1 SQVTM and CDR2 ANQGSEA. The CDR3 is 14 residues long. CDR3 bases: TGCAGCGTTGATCAGGGAGGGCTTCGAGAGACCCAGTACTTC. Its protein is CSVDQGGLRETQYF.

The chain recombines TRBV6-5 with TRBJ1-1, with D perhaps TRBD1 (5 bases). Trimming left V 2 bases short and J 10 bases short, with 8 bases between. Germline lookup yields CDR1 MNHEY and CDR2 SVGAGI. The CDR3 totals 11 residues. The CDR3 region is CASSYKGRAFF. In DNA, the CDR3 is TGTGCCAGCAGTTACAAGGGACGAGCTTTCTTT.

The rearrangement uses TRBV3-1 (or the pseudogene TRBV3-2) and TRBJ1-2; no clear D gene. Germline values: CDR1 LGHDT, CDR2 YNNKEL (reference sequence). The germline V and J ends were trimmed by 0 bases and 8 bases, with 7 bases remaining between them. This CDR3 spans 12 amino acids. Here the CDR3 reads CASSQEALGYTF. The DNA for the CDR3 is TGTGCCAGCAGCCAAGAGGCGTTGGGCTACACCTTC.

The chain links TRBV18 to TRBJ1-2; 8 bases line up with TRBD1. Trimming at V came to 4 bases and at J to 8 bases, leaving 12 bases not matched to a gene. The CDR3 loop spans 15 amino acids. Germline assignment: CDR1 KGHSH and CDR2 LQKENI. The CDR3 DNA sequence: TGTGCCAGCTCACTCCTCCTGGGACAGGTGGACGGCTACACCTTC. This encodes CASSLLLGQVDGYTF.

The chain couples TRBV5-6 to TRBJ2-1; 8 nucleotides align to TRBD2. Germline loops: CDR1 SGHDT, CDR2 YYEEEE. Unmatched junction bases numbered 6, after V lost 5 bases and J lost 5 bases. This CDR3 is built from 14 residues. The CDR3 loop reads CASRPGLVHNEQFF. The CDR3 bases are TGTGCCAGCAGACCGGGACTAGTTCACAATGAGCAGTTCTTC.